This T cell receptor (beta chain) was retrieved from a study of cytomegalovirus exposure and HLA in healthy donors. In germline, CDR1 is GTSNPN, CDR2 SVGIG (reference sequence). The CDR3 covers 14 residues. Trimming removed 4 bases from V and 5 bases from J; junction bases left unmatched: 5. Whole-study findings and limits: The availability of immune exposure information extended only to CMV serostatus. By a later analysis, the bulk of CMV-associated TCR beta chains appeared HLA-restricted.

Comment on this clone: Its antigen is not identified.

PCR was performed using 60 Vbeta and 13 Jbeta primers. TCRdb keeps only in-frame clones here, not all; method: immunoSEQ multiplex PCR. The top ten clones hold 3.7% of a sample with about 160,000 clones, 60% to 85% of them seen once. This sequence joins TRBV30 and TRBJ2-1, with 10 bases fitting TRBD2. The receptor was derived from a man younger than 40 in good health and CMV-seropositive. The material sequenced was PBMCs. CDR3 DNA sequence: TGTGCCTGGACTCTCAGCGGGGGGGACAATGAGCAGTTCTTC. Translating gives CAWTLSGGDNEQFF. Full variable domain (rest looked up from reference TRBV30 and TRBJ2-1): SQTIHQWPATLVQPVGSPLSLECTVEGTSNPNLYWYRQAAGRGLQLLFYSVGIGQISSEVPQNLSASRPQDRQFILSSKKLLLSDSGFYLCAWTLSGGDNEQFFGPGTRLTVL.